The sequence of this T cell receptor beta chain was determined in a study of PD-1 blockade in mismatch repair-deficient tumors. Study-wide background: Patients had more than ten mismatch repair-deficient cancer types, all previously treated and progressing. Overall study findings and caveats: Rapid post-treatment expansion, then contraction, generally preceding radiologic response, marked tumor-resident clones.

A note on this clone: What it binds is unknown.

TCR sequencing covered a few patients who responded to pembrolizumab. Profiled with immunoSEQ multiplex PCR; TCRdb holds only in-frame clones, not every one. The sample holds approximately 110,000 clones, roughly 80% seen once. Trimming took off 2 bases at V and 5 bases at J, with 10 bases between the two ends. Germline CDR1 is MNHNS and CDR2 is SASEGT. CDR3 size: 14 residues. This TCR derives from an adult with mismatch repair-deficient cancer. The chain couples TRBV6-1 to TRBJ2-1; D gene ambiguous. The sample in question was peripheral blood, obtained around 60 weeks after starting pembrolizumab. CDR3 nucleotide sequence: TGTGCCAGCAGTGAATTCCCTACAGACAATGAGCAGTTCTTC. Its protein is CASSEFPTDNEQFF.